Listed here are 8 T cell receptor delta chains from one sample, sequenced in a study of γδ T cells in repeated Plasmodium falciparum infection. TCRdb reanalysed the multiplex PCR reads via CATT. Here the sample spans about 57,000 delta-chain clones, over 1.5% being singletons. Bulk repertoires came from Vgamma9/Vdelta2+ or Vdelta2-negative gammadelta T cells flow-sorted from PBMC. Sequencing was performed on gamma-delta T cells from blood. The receptors shown here come from a pool of human donors (malaria-infected and uninfected, not separated).

Details on this clone: With only one base between it and a far larger clone, this is likely a read error. The sample carries other DNA sequences with the same CDR3. This chain links TRDV1 with TRDJ1; 12 bases map to TRDD3. The CDR3 is 23 amino acids. Germline CDR1 TSWWSYY, CDR2 QGS. The CDR3 nucleotides read TGTGCTCTTGGGGAAGGCTTAAAAGCCTTCCTATTCTTGCTGGGGGATACGCCCGATAAACTCATCTTC. It yields the protein CALGEGLKAFLFLLGDTPDKLIF.

Comments on this clone: This probably arose from a read error, given a far larger clone one base away. This sample includes further DNA sequences coding for the same CDR3. The J gene is uncalled and the V gene is TRDV3; the table's D call, TRDD3, was not checked against the DNA. Germline V CDR1 and CDR2: TVYSNPD, GDNSRS (reference sequence). The CDR3 spans 22 residues. The CDR3 sequence: CAFSRRADWGIRPKLYSDKLIF. CDR3 bases: TGTGCCTTTTCTCGGCGGGCAGACTGGGGGATACGTCCTAAATTGTACAGCGATAAACTTATCTTT.

Ten or more counts support this clone. This likely stems from a read error, as it lies one base from a far larger clone. Other DNA sequences from this sample encode an identical CDR3 as well. This chain joins TRDV2 and TRDJ1; D is perhaps TRDD3 (6 bases). From germline, CDR1 is GEAIGNYY and CDR2 EKD. The CDR3 consists of 15 residues. CDR3 amino acids: CACDTVGGYTDKLIF. The DNA for the CDR3 is TGTGCCTGTGACACCGTGGGGGGGTACACCGATAAACTCATCTTC.

This clone was recorded at least ten times. For this DNA, TCRdb reports the protein of a much larger clone, which diverges at residue 11, most likely from a read error; the protein presented here is translated directly from the DNA. The chain employs TRDV1 and TRDJ1; D is unresolved. The germline V and J ends were trimmed by 2 bases and 4 bases, with 17 bases remaining between them. The CDR3 spans 16 residues. Germline CDR1 reads TSWWSYY; CDR2 reads QGS. CDR3 loop: CALGETRAAYIDKLIF. The CDR3 DNA reads as TGTGCTCTTGGGGAAACAAGGGCCGCGTACATCGATAAACTCATCTTT.

With respect to this clone: The protein given by TCRdb reflects a much larger clone and differs at residue 14 from this DNA's translation, likely from a read error; the protein shown is the DNA's translation. The chain uses TRDV1 and TRDJ1; TRDD3 agrees at 12 bases. This CDR3 spans 26 amino acids. Trimming at V came to 4 bases and at J to 0 bases, leaving 33 bases not matched to a gene. CDR1 is TSWWSYY and CDR2 is QGS in the germline V gene. The CDR3 here is CALGGRLLDCLQHVLGDTKYTDKLIF. CDR3 in DNA: TGTGCTCTTGGGGGACGACTTTTAGACTGCCTACAACATGTACTGGGGGATACCAAGTACACCGATAAACTCATCTTT.

This clone was recorded at least ten times. This DNA translates differently at residue 18 from the TCRdb protein, which is that of a much larger clone; a read error is likely, and the protein shown is the DNA's own translation. The J gene is TRDJ1, the V gene TRDV1, with 9 bases that match TRDD3. Looked up from germline, CDR1 is TSWWSYY and CDR2 is QGS. CDR3 size: 21 residues. CDR3 nucleotides: TGTGCTCTTGGGGAACGGCCCTTTTTCCCACTTTTACTGGGGGACACCGATAATCTCATCTTT. Residues: CALGERPFFPLLLGDTDNLIF.

This clone was seen only a few times. This likely reflects a read error, since a far larger clone is one base away. Other DNA sequences in the sample encode the same CDR3. The V gene is listed as TRDV1; no J gene was called; the tabulated D call, TRDD3, remains unverified against the DNA. The CDR3 is 21 residues long. Germline loops: CDR1 TSWWSYY, CDR2 QGS. The CDR3 is CALGERPRYWGMVRYTDKLIF. The CDR3 DNA reads TGTGCTCTTGGGGAACGTCCGAGGTACTGGGGAATGGTCCGGTACACCGATAAGCTCATCTTT.

This clone was detected a few times. A clone one base away is much larger, so this may be a read error. The same CDR3 also results from other DNA sequences found in this sample. The chain is built from TRDV1 and TRDJ1, with 10 positions matching TRDD3. The V and J ends lost 0 bases and 3 bases, in that order; junction bases with no gene match: 37. CDR3 length: 27 amino acids. Germline V gene lookup returns CDR1 TSWWSYY and CDR2 QGS. The CDR3 loop is CALGELFSLHRPYWGGYAGLRADKLIF. CDR3 coding DNA: TGTGCTCTTGGGGAACTATTTTCTCTCCACAGGCCCTACTGGGGGGGATACGCTGGGTTAAGAGCCGATAAACTCATCTTT.